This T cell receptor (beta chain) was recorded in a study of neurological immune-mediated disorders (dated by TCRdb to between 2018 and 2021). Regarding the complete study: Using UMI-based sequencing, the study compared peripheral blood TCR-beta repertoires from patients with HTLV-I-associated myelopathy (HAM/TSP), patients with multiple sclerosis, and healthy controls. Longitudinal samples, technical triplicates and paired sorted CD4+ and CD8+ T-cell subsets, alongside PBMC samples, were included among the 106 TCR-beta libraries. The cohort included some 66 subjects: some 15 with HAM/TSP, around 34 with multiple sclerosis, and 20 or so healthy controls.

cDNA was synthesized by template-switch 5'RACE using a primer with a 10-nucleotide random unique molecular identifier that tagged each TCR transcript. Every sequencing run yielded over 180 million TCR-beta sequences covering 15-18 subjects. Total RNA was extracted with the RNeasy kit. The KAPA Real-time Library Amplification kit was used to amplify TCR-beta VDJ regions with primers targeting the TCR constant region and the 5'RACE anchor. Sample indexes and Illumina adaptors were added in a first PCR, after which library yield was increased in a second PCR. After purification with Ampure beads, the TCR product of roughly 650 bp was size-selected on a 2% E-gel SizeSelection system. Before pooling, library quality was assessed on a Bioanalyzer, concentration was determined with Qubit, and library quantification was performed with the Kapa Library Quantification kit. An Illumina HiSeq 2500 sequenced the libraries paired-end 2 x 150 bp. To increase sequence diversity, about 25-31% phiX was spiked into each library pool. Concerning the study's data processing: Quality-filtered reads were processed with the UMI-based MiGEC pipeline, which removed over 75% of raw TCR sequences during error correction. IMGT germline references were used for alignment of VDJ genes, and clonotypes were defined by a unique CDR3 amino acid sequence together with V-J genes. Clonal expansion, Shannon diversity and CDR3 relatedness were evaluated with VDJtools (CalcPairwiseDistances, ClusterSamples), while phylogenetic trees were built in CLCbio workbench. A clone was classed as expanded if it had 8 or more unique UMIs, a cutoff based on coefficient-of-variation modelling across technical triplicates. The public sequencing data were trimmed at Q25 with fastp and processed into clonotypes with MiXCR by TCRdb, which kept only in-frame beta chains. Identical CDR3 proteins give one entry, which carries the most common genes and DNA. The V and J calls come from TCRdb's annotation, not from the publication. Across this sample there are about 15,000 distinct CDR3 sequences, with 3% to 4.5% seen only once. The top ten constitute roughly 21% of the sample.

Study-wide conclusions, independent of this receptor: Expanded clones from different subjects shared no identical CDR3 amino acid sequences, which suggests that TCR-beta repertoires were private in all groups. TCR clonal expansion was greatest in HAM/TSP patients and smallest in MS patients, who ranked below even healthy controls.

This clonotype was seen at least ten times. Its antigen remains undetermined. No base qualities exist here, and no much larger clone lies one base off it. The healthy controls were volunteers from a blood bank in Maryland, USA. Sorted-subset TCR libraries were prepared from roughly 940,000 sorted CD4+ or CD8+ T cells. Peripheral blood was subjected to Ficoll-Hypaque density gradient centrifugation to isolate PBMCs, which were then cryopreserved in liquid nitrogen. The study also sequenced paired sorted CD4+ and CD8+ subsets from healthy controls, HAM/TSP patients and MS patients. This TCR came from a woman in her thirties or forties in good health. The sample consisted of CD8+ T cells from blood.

The encoded CDR3 is CASSSPVVVTNTGELFF. Read as DNA, the sequence is TGTGCCAGCAGCTCACCCGTTGTTGTCACGAACACCGGGGAGCTGTTTTTT. This chain joins TRBV11-2 to TRBJ2-2; the D gene is not confidently resolved. V lost 4 bases and J lost 0 bases; the stretch between them is 15 bases long. The CDR1 and CDR2 encoded by the germline V gene are SGHAT and FQNNGV. The cysteine opens and the phenylalanine closes a CDR3 of 17 amino acids. The retained sequence is limited to the CDR3, 51 bases, with the frame set at the first base. When the CDR3 is completed using the reference TRBV11-2 and TRBJ2-2 genes on either side, the full variable domain is EAGVAQSPRYKIIEKRQSVAFWCNPISGHATLYWYQQILGQGPKLLIQFQNNGVVDDSQLPKDRFSAERLKGVDSTLKIQPAKLEDSAVYLCASSSPVVVTNTGELFFGEGSRLTVL.